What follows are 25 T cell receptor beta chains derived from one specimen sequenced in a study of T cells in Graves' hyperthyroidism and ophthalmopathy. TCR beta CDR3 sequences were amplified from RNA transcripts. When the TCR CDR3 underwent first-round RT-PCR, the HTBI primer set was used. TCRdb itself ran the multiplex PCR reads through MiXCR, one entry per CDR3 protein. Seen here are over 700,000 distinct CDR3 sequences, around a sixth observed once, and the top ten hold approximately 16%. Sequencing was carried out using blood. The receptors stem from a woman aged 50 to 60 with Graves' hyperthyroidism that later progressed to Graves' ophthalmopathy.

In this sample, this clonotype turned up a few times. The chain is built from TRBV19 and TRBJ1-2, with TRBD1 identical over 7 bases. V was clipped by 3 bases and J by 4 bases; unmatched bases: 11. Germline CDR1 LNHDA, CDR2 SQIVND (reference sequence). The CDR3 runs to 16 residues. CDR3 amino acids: CASSIGRGRGTYGYTF. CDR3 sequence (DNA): TGTGCCAGTAGTATCGGTCGGGGCAGGGGGACCTATGGCTACACCTTC.

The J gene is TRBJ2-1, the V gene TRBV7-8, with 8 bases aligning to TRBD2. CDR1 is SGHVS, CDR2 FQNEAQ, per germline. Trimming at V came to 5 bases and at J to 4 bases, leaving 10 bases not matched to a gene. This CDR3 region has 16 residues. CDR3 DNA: TGTGCCAGCAGCCCCTCCGGGACTAGGGGTTACAATGAGCAGTTCTTC. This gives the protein CASSPSGTRGYNEQFF.

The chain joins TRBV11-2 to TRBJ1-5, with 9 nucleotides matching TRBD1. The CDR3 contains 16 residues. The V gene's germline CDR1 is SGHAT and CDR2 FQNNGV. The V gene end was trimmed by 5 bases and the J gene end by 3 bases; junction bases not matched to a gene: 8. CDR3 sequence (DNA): TGTGCCAGCAGCCCCCGGACAGGGGACCTCAATCAGCCCCAGCATTTT. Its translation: CASSPRTGDLNQPQHF.

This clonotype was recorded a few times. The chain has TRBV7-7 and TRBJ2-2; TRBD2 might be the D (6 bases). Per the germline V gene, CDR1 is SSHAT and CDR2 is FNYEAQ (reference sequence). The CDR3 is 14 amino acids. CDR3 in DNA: TGTGCTAGCGGCTCGGGCATGAACACCGGGGAGCTGTTTTTT. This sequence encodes CASGSGMNTGELFF.

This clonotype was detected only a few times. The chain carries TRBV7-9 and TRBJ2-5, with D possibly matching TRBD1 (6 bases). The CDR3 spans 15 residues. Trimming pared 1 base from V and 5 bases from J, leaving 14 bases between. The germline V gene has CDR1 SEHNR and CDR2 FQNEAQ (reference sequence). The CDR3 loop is CASSLEQGGGETQYF. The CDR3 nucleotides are TGTGCCAGCAGCTTAGAACAGGGTGGTGGTGAGACCCAGTACTTC.

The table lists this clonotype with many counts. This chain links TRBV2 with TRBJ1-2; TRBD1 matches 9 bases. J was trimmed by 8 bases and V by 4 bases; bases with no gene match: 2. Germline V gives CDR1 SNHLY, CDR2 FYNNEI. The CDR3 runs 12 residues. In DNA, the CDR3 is TGTGCCAGCAGTGGGACAGGGGCCGGCTACACCTTC. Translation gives CASSGTGAGYTF.

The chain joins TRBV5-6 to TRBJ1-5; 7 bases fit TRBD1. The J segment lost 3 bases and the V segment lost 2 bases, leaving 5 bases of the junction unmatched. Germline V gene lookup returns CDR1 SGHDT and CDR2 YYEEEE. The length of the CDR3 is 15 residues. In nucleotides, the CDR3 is TGTGCCAGCAGCTTATGGGACAGAGACAATCAGCCCCAGCATTTT. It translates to CASSLWDRDNQPQHF.

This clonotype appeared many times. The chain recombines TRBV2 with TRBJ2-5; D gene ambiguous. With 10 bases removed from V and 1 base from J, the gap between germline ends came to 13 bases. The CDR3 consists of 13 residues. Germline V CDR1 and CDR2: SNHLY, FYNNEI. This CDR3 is CATRPLGQETQYF. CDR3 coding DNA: TGTGCCACTCGGCCCTTGGGCCAAGAGACCCAGTACTTC. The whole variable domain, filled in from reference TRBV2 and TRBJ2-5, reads EPEVTQTPSHQVTQMGQEVILRCVPISNHLYFYWYRQILGQKVEFLVSFYNNEISEKSEIFDDQFSVERPDGSNFTLKIRSTKLEDSAMYFCATRPLGQETQYFGPGTRLLVL.

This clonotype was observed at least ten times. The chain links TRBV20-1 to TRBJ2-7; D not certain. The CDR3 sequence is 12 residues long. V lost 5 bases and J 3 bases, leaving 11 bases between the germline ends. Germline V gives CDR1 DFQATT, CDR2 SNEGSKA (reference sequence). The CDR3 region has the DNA TGCAGTGCTTCGATAAACAGCTACGAGCAGTACTTC. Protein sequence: CSASINSYEQYF.

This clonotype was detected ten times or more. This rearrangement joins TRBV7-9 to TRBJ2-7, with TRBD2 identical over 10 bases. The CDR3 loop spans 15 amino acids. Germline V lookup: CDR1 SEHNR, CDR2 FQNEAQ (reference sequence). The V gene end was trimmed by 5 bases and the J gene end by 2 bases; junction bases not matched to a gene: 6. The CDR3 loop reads CASSLTSGNPYEQYF. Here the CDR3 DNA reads TGTGCCAGCAGCCTCACTAGCGGGAATCCCTACGAGCAGTACTTC.

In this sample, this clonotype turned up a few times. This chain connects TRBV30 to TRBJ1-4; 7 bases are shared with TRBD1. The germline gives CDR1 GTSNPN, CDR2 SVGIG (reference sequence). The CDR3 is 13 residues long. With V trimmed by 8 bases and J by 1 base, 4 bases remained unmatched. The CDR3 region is CATRDRTNEKLFF. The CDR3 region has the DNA TGTGCCACACGGGACAGAACTAATGAAAAACTGTTTTTT.

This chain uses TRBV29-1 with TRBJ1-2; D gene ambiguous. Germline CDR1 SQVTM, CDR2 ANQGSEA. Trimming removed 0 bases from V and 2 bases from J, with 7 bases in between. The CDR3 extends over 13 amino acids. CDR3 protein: CSVEDPGNYGYTF. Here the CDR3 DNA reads TGCAGCGTTGAAGATCCGGGAAACTATGGCTACACCTTC.

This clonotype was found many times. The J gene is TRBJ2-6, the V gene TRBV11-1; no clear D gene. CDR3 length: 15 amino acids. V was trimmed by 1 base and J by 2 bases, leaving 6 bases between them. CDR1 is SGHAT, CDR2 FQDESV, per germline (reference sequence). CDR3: CASSLGVPGANVLTF. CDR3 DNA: TGTGCCAGCAGCTTAGGCGTGCCTGGGGCCAACGTCCTGACTTTC.

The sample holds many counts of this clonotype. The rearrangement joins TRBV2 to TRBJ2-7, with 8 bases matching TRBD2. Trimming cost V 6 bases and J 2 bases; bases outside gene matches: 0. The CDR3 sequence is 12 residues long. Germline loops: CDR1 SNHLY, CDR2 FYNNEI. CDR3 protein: CASRGLAYEQYF. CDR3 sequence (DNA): TGTGCCAGCAGGGGACTAGCCTACGAGCAGTACTTC.

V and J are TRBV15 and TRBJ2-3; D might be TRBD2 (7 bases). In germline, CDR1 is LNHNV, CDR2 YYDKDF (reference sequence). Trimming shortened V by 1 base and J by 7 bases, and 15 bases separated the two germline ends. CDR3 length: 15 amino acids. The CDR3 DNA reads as TGTGCCACCAGCAGAGGGGGGGGGCAAGGTCATACGCAGTATTTT. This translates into CATSRGGGQGHTQYF.

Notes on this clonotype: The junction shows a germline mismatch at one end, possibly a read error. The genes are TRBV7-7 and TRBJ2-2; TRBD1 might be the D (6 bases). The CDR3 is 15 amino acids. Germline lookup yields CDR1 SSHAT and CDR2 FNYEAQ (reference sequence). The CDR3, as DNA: TGTGCTAGCAGCTTAGGGACACTGAACACCGGGGAGCTGTTTTTT. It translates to CASSLGTLNTGELFF.

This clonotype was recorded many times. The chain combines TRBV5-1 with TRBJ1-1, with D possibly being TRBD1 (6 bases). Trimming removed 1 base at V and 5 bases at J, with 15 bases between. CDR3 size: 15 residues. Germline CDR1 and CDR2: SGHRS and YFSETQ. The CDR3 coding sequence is TGCGCCAGCAGCTTGTCTAGCGGGGGCTTAACTGAAGCTTTCTTT. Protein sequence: CASSLSSGGLTEAFF.

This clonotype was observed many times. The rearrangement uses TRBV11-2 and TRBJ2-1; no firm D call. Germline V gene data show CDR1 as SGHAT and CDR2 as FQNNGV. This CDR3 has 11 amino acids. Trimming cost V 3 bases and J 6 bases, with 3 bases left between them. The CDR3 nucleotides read TGTGCCAGCAGCTTGAGCAATGAGCAGTTCTTC. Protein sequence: CASSLSNEQFF.

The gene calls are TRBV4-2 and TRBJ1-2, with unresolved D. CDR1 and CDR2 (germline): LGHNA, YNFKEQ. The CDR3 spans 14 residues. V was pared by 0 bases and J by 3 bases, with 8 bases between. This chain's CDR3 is CASSQEFAYYGYTF. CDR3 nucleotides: TGTGCCAGCAGCCAAGAGTTCGCTTACTATGGCTACACCTTC.

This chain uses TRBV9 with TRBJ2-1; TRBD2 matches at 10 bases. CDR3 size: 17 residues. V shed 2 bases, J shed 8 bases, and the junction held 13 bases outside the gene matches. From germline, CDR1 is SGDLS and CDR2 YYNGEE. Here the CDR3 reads CASSVSGGLAGAYEQFF. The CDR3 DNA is TGTGCCAGCAGCGTTAGTGGGGGTCTAGCGGGGGCGTATGAGCAGTTCTTC.

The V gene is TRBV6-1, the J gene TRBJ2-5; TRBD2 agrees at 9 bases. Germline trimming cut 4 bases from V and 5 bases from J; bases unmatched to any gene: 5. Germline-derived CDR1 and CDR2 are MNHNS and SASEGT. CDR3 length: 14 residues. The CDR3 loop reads CASSGGLASETQYF. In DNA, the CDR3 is TGTGCCAGCAGTGGGGGACTAGCAAGCGAGACCCAGTACTTC.

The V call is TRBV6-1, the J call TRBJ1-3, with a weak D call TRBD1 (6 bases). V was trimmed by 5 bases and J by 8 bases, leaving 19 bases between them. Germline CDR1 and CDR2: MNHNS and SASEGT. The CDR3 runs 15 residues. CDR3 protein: CASSRVGGRRDTIYF. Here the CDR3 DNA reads TGTGCCAGCAGTCGGGTTGGGGGCCGCCGGGACACCATATATTTT.

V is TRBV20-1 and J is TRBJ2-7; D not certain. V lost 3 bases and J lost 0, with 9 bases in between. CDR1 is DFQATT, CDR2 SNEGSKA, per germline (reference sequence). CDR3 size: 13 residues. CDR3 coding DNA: TGCAGTGCTAGGGAGATAAGCTCCTACGAGCAGTACTTC. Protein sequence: CSAREISSYEQYF.

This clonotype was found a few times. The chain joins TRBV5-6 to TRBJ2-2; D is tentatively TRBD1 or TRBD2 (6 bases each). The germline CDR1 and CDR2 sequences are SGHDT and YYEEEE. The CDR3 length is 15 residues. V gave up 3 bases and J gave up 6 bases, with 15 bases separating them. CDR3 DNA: TGTGCCAGCAGCTGGGACGGGGGCATGTCCGGGGAGCTGTTTTTT. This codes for CASSWDGGMSGELFF.

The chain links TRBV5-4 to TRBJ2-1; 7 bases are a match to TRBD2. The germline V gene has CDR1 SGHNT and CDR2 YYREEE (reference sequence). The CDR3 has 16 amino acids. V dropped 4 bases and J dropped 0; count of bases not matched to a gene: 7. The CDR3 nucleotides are TGTGCCAGCAGCGCGAGCGGGGAAAGCTCCTACAATGAGCAGTTCTTC. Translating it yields CASSASGESSYNEQFF.